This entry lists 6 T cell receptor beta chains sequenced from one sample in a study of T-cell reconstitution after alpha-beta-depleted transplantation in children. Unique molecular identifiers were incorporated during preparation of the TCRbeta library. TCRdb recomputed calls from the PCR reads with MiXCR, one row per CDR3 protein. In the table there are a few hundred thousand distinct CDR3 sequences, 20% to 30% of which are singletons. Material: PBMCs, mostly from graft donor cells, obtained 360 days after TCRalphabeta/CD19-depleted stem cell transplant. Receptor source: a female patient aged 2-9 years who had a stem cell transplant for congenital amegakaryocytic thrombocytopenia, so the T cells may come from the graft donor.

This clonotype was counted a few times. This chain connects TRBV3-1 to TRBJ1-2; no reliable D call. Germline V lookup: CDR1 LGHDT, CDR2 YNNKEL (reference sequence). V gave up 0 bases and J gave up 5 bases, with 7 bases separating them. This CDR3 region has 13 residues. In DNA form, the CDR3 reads TGTGCCAGCAGCCAAGAGTGGGGATATGGCTACACCTTC. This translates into CASSQEWGYGYTF.

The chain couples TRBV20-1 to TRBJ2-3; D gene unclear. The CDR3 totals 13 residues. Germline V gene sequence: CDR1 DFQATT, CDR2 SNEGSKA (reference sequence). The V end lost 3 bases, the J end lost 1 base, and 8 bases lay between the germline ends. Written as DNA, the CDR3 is TGCAGTGCTAGCCTCCGTGGCACAGATACGCAGTATTTT. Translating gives CSASLRGTDTQYF.

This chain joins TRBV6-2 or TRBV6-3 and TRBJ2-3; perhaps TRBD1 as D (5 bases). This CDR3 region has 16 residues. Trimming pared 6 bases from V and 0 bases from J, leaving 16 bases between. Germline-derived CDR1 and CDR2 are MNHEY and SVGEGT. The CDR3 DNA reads TGTGCCAGCAGACAGCGACAGAACCCTAGCACAGATACGCAGTATTTT. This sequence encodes CASRQRQNPSTDTQYF.

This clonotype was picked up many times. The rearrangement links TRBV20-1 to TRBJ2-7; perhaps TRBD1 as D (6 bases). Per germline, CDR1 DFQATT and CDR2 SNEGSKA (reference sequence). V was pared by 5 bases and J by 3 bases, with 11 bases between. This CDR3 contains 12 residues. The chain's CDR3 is CSAGRGVYEQYF. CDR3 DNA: TGCAGTGCTGGCAGGGGAGTCTACGAGCAGTACTTC.

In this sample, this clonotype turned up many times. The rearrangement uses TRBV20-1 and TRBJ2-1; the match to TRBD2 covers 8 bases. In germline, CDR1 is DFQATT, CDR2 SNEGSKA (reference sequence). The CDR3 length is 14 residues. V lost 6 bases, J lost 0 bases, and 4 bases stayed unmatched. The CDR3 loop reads CSAGLASSYNEQFF. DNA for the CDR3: TGCAGTGCCGGACTAGCTAGCTCCTACAATGAGCAGTTCTTC.

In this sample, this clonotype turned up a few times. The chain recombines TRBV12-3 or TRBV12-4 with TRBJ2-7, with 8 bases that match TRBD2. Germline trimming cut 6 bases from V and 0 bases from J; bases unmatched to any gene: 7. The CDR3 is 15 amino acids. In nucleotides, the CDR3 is TGTGCCAGCAGCCCCGGGGGGGCTAGCTCCTACGAGCAGTACTTC. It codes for CASSPGGASSYEQYF.